This T cell receptor (beta chain) was documented in a study of yellow fever vaccine responses in identical twins. Study-wide points: On the reported evidence, twins' vaccine T cell responses seemed partly convergent and partly personalized.

From the RT-PCR reads, TCRdb called clonotypes with MiXCR, one entry per CDR3 protein. The data contain 9,500 to 11,000 distinct CDR3 sequences, 65% to 80% of them seen just once; the ten biggest clones take up roughly 7%. As for this clonotype: The antigen remains undetermined.

Source: T cells from blood (PBMCs), unsorted or a sorted subset (not recorded which), taken before or after yellow fever vaccination (not recorded which). The source of this sequence is a woman younger than 30 who received the yellow fever vaccine.

Written as DNA, the CDR3 is TGTGCCAGCAGTGAAGACCTATTCAGCTCCTACGAGCAGTACTTC. Protein sequence: CASSEDLFSSYEQYF. V and J are TRBV2 and TRBJ2-7; unclear D gene. The germline gives CDR1 SNHLY, CDR2 FYNNEI. The CDR3 sequence is 15 residues long. V gave up 1 base and J gave up 0 bases, with 10 bases separating them.